The T cell receptor beta chain under discussion was sequenced for a study of cytomegalovirus exposure and HLA in healthy donors. The study ran its PCR with 60 Vbeta and 13 Jbeta primers. Original data processing: Later work found tens of millions of unique TCR beta chains, with roughly 11 million shared. Only in-frame clones appear in the TCRdb table, and some are missing; sequencing was by immunoSEQ multiplex PCR. Clone size and V and J calls were adopted from that table, with D and trimming inferred from the DNA. The data contain about 87,000 clones, around 68% of them seen just once; the ten biggest clones take up more than 20%. The study, taken as a whole, reports: Per a later analysis, 16,951 TCR beta sequences showed association with HLA alleles at 0.05 false discovery rate.

CDR3 length equals 15 residues. Trimming stripped 6 bases from V and 0 bases from J, with 15 bases between. Germline CDR1 and CDR2: MNHEY and SVGAGI. Points on this clone: Its specificity is unknown.

This chain joins TRBV6-5 and TRBJ2-7, with TRBD1 as a possible D gene (6 bases). Sequenced material: PBMCs. The TCR sequence derives from a man aged 30 to 39 in good health and CMV-seropositive. The CDR3 bases are TGTGCCAGCAGCCCGCGCGACAGGCCCTCCTACGAGCAGTACTTC. This codes for CASSPRDRPSYEQYF.